This T cell receptor beta chain was sequenced in a study of OX40 agonist ivuxolimab in advanced cancers. The wider study: Patients in the trial were receiving intravenous ivuxolimab every 2 weeks, at doses of 0.01 to 10 mg/kg.

The CDR3 covers 13 residues. Germline V CDR1 and CDR2: MGHRA, YSYEKL. Trimming shortened V by 0 bases and J by 7 bases, and 9 bases separated the two germline ends. Study-level findings and limits: Nonresponders included some who also had low normalized T-cell clonal expansion.

The table came from immunoSEQ multiplex PCR; TCRdb's copy has only in-frame clones and leaves some out. Among about 45,000 clones listed, roughly 90% were seen once. The timepoints at which blood was sampled were baseline, cycle 4 day 1, and cycle 7 day 1. In the case of this clone: Its antigen is currently unknown.

The TCR comes from an adult with an advanced solid tumor such as melanoma, head and neck, liver or kidney cancer. The chain recombines TRBV4-1 with TRBJ1-1; a possible D gene is TRBD1 (5 bases). This specimen consisted of CD4+ or CD8+ T cells sorted from blood, obtained in a trial of the OX40 agonist ivuxolimab. DNA for the CDR3: TGCGCCAGCAGCCAAGAGTGGGGACTTGAAGCTTTCTTT. Protein product: CASSQEWGLEAFF.